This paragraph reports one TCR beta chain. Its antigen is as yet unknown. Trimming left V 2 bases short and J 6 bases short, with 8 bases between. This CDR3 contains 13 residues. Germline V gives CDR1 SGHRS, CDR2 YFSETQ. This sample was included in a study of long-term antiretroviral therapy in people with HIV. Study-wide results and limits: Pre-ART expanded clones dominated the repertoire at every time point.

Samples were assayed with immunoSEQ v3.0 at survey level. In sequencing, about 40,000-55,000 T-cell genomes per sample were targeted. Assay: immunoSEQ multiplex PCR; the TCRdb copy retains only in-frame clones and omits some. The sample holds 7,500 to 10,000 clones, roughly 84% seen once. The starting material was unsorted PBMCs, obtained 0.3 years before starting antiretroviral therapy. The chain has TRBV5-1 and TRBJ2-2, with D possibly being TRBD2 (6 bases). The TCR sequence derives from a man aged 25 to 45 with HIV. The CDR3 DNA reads TGCGCCAGCAGCTTAACGGGAGCCGGGGAGCTGTTTTTT. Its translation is CASSLTGAGELFF.